The present entry profiles one T cell receptor beta chain with its context. The antigen this receptor binds is unknown. No clone much larger than this one lies a single base away; base qualities are absent. CDR1 and CDR2, looked up from the germline V gene, are SGHRS and YFSETQ. Trimming removed 1 base from V and 7 bases from J, leaving 12 bases between the germline ends. The CDR3 measures 13 amino acids from cysteine to phenylalanine. Of the read, only the CDR3 DNA is kept; its 39 bases are in frame from base 1. These data are taken from a study of blood T cell repertoires in COVID-19 (TCRdb year 2020). Broadly, across the study: Samples covering the acute and convalescent phases of COVID-19 were provided by collaborators in the United States, Italy and Spain. The prospective study material was composed of cDNA or gDNA derived from T cells, B-cell-depleted T cells, or PBMCs. Subjects who had been exposed to COVID-19, were actively infected with it, or had recovered from it provided the deeply sampled blood TCRbeta repertoires that made up the dataset. The repertoires were released in a freely available public database meant as a resource for research on the immune response to SARS-CoV-2. Samples were obtained from the ongoing ImmuneRACE study (first 160 participants) and from over 1,000 subjects provided by 6 global collaborators. Nearly every sample came with metadata listing a de-identified subject ID, COVID-19 status, age in years and sex. Where available, HLA class I and class II types were obtained from metadata supplied by the sample provider rather than from assay-based typing. General study outcomes and caveats: The amount of clinical and demographic metadata varied by source and participant and was provided uncurated.

Each collaborating institution followed its own protocols to collect whole blood in K2EDTA tubes. For TCRbeta analysis, collaborators shipped samples as frozen whole blood, isolated PBMCs, or DNA extracted from either of those sample types. The immunoSEQ Assay, a bias-controlled multiplex PCR, was used to amplify TCRbeta CDR3 regions from genomic DNA. As for how the authors treated the data: Within the assay, amplification of reference gene primers was used to estimate how many nucleated cells each sample contained. To quantify the absolute abundance of each unique TCRbeta CDR3 rearrangement, sequence reads were collapsed and filtered. For each sample, productive Simpson clonality was calculated as the square root of Simpson's diversity index over productive rearrangements. TCRdb stores this immuneACCESS table with in-frame sequences only. Part of the clones is absent; in the studies checked, under half of the shortfall reflects unresolved V genes, and no reason is known for the rest. For V, J and clone size, that table is used; D and trimming come from the DNA. Here the sample has approximately 250,000 clones; roughly 86% occur a single time. In total, the top ten clones hold 3.6% of the sample.

Sequenced input: peripheral blood. This TCR derives from a young man with active or convalescent COVID-19. This chain is built from TRBV5-1 and TRBJ2-7; TRBD1 could be the D gene, as 5 bases match. DNA sequence: TGCGCCAGCAGCTTGTCGACAGATCGGGAGCAGTACTTC. Protein translation: CASSLSTDREQYF. The reference TRBV5-1 and TRBJ2-7 proteins fill in what lies around the CDR3, so the full variable domain reads KAGVTQTPRYLIKTRGQQVTLSCSPISGHRSVSWYQQTPGQGLQFLFEYFSETQRNKGNFPGRFSGRQFSNSRSEMNVSTLELGDSALYLCASSLSTDREQYFGPGTRLTVT.